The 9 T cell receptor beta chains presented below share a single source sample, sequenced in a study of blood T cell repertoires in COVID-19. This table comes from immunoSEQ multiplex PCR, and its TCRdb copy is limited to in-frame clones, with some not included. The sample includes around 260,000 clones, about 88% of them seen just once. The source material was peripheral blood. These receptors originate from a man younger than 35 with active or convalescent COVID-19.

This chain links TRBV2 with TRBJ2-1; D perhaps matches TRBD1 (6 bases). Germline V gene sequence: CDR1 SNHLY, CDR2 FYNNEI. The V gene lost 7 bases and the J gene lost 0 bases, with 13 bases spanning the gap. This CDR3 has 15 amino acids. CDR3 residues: CASKWDTSSYNEQFF. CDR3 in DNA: TGTGCCAGCAAGTGGGACACGAGCTCCTACAATGAGCAGTTCTTC.

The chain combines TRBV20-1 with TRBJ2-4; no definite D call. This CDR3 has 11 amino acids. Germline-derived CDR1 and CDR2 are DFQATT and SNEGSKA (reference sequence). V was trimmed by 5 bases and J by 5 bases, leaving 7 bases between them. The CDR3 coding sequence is TGCAGTGCTGCCGGAGAAAACATTCAGTACTTC. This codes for CSAAGENIQYF.

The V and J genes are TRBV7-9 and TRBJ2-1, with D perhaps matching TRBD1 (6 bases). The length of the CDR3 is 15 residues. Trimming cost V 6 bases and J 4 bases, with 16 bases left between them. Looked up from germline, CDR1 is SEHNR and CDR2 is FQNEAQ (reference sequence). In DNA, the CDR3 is TGTGCCAGCAGAAAAGGACAGACTCATTACAATGAGCAGTTCTTC. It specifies CASRKGQTHYNEQFF.

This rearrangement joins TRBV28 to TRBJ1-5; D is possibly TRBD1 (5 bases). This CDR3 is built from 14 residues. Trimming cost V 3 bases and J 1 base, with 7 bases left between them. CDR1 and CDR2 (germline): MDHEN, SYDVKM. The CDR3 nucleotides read TGTGCCAGCAGTTTTGGGGGGAGCAATCAGCCCCAGCATTTT. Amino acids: CASSFGGSNQPQHF. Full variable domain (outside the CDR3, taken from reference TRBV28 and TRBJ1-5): DVKVTQSSRYLVKRTGEKVFLECVQDMDHENMFWYRQDPGLGLRLIYFSYDVKMKEKGDIPEGYSVSREKKERFSLILESASTNQTSMYLCASSFGGSNQPQHFGDGTRLSIL.

The CDR3, as DNA: TGTGCCAGCAGCCTGGGACAGAAACTGAACACCGGGGAGCTGTTTTTT. Its translation is CASSLGQKLNTGELFF. J is TRBJ2-2 and V is TRBV5-4, with 7 bases that match TRBD1. Germline V gene lookup returns CDR1 SGHNT and CDR2 YYREEE (reference sequence). This CDR3 contains 16 residues. V shed 4 bases, J shed 1 base, and the junction held 7 bases outside the gene matches. Combining the CDR3 with reference TRBV5-4 and TRBJ2-2 gives the whole variable domain ETGVTQSPTHLIKTRGQQVTLRCSSQSGHNTVSWYQQALGQGPQFIFQYYREEENGRGNFPPRFSGLQFPNYSSELNVNALELDDSALYLCASSLGQKLNTGELFFGEGSRLTVL.

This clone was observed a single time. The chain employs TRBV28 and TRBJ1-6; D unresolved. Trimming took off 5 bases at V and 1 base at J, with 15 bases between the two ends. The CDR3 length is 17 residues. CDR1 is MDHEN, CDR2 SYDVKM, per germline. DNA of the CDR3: TGTGCCAGCAGTCGGACGGGGAGAACGTCCTATAATTCACCCCTCCACTTT. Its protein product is CASSRTGRTSYNSPLHF.

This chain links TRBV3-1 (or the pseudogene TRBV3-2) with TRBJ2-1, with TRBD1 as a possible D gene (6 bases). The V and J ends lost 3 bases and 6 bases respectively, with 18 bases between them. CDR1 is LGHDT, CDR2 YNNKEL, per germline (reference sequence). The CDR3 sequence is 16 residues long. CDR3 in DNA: TGTGCCAGCAGCCAGAAGACAGGACACATCTTCAATGAGCAGTTCTTC. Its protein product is CASSQKTGHIFNEQFF.

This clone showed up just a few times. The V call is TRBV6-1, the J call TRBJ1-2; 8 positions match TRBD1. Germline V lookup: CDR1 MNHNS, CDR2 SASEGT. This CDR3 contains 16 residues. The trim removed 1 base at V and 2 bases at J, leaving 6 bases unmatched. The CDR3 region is CASSEGTGTLNYGYTF. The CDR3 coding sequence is TGTGCCAGCAGTGAAGGGACAGGGACACTAAACTATGGCTACACCTTC.

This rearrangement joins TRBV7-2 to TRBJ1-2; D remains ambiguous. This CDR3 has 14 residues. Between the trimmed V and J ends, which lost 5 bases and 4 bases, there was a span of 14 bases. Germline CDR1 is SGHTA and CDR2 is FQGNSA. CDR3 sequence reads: CASSPADPGYGYTF. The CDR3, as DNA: TGTGCCAGCAGCCCGGCGGATCCGGGCTATGGCTACACCTTC.